The clone carrying this T cell receptor beta chain was recorded only once. The target antigen is unknown. The data originate from a study of Ad26.COV2.S vaccination and SARS-CoV-2 variants. Deletions cut 0 bases from V and 8 bases from J, with 13 bases between. The CDR3 has 15 amino acids. Germline CDR1 MNHNS, CDR2 SASEGT. The repertoire was sequenced with immunoSEQ multiplex PCR; TCRdb's copy has only in-frame clones and lacks some. The data hold more than 40,000 clones, with around 83% observed a single time. Overall study results and limits: Participants in the vaccine arm had higher spike-specific TCR breadth; placebo recipients had lower. Those who received vaccine or placebo ended up with similar non-spike TCR breadth. Measures of TCR breadth and depth may have fallen short of total T cell responses. Responses of spike-specific T cells (both CD8+ and CD4+) reportedly showed substantial breadth after vaccination.

The V gene is TRBV6-1, the J gene TRBJ1-4; D gene uncertain. The clonotype comes from a human donor who had recovered from COVID-19. Here the sequenced sample was peripheral blood, taken after recovery from COVID-19. The CDR3 loop reads CASSEAVLLGEKLFF. In DNA, the CDR3 is TGTGCCAGCAGTGAAGCTGTGCTACTAGGAGAAAAACTGTTTTTT.